This T cell receptor beta chain was profiled in a study of T cell responses to AZD1222 COVID-19 vaccine. TCRdb's copy holds only in-frame clones and misses some; the assay was immunoSEQ multiplex PCR. The sample holds around 100,000 clones, 90% seen once. V lost 2 bases and J lost 7; bases outside the gene matches: 6. The CDR3 spans 14 residues. Germline CDR1 reads SGDLS; CDR2 reads YYNGEE. The input for sequencing was peripheral blood, taken on day 0 of AZD1222 vaccination. This receptor was identified in an adult in good health. The chain carries TRBV9 and TRBJ1-2; 9 bases align to TRBD1. The CDR3 protein is CASSVGTGSGGYTF. The CDR3 region has the DNA TGTGCCAGCAGCGTCGGGACAGGGTCGGGTGGCTACACCTTC.